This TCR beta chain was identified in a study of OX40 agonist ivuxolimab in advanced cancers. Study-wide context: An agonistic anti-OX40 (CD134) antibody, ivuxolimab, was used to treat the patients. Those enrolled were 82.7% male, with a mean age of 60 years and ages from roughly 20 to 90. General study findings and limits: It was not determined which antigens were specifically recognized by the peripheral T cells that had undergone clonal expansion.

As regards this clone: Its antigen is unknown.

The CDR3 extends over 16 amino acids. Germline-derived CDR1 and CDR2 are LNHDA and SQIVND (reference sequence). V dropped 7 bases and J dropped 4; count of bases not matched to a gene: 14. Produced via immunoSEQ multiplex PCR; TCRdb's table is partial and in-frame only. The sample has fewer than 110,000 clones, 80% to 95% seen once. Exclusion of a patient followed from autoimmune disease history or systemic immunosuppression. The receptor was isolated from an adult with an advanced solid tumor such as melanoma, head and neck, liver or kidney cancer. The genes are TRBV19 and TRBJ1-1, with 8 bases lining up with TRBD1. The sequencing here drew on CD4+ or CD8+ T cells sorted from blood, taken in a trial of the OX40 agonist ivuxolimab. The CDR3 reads CASTRTGQGWGTEAFF. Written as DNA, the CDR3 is TGTGCCAGTACTCGCACTGGACAGGGCTGGGGCACTGAAGCTTTCTTT.